The sequence of this T cell receptor (beta chain) was determined in a study of blood T cells in healthy people across ages. Each donor's blood draw was 8.5 to 10 milliliters of peripheral blood. Researchers report isolating at least 6 million PBMCs per sample. The V end was cut by 7 bases, the J end by 0 bases, with 16 bases between. The CDR3 consists of 16 residues. The germline gives CDR1 LNHDA, CDR2 SQIVND (reference sequence). Combining a sample-barcoded 5' primer with a J-beta primer mix, a second PCR ran for about 7 to 12 cycles. Every cDNA was tagged by a template-switch adaptor with 12 random nucleotides. TCRdb used MiXCR to reprocess the 5' RACE reads, holding one entry per CDR3 protein. This table has about 1.7 million distinct CDR3 sequences, approximately 28% appearing once.

The V call is TRBV19, the J call TRBJ2-1, with D possibly TRBD2 on 6 matching bases. This TCR was sampled from a woman under 40 in good health. Sample: blood. The CDR3 region has the DNA TGTGCCAGTACTACTAGCTCTTATAGCTCCTACAATGAGCAGTTCTTC. This sequence encodes CASTTSSYSSYNEQFF.